The 8 T cell receptor beta chains below were found in one sample sequenced in a study of prognosis after radiotherapy for stage I lung cancer. Genomic DNA yielded TCR beta CDR3, amplified by two-round multiplex PCR. Used in first-round PCR were primers specific to each TRBV and TRBJ gene. TCRdb independently ran MiXCR on the multiplex PCR reads; one entry per CDR3 protein. The sample holds about 14,000 distinct CDR3 sequences, 50% to 70% seen once. This material consisted of PBMCs, taken before or after stereotactic body radiation therapy (not recorded which). These receptor sequences come from a donor aged 50 or older with non-small cell lung cancer.

The J gene is TRBJ2-7, the V gene TRBV11-3; TRBD2 is a possible D gene (6 bases). V was cut by 5 bases and J by 0 bases, with 14 bases left in between. This CDR3 is built from 15 residues. Germline V CDR1 and CDR2: SGHNT, YENEEA. The CDR3: CASSPWDSGSYEQYF. CDR3 nucleotides: TGTGCCAGCAGCCCATGGGATAGCGGCTCCTACGAGCAGTACTTC. Full variable domain (remainder filled in from reference TRBV11-3 and TRBJ2-7): EAGVVQSPRYKIIEKKQPVAFWCNPISGHNTLYWYLQNLGQGPELLIRYENEEAVDDSQLPKDRFSAERLKGVDSTLKIQPAELGDSAVYLCASSPWDSGSYEQYFGPGTRLTVT.

In the case of this clonotype: This may be a read error: a much more frequent sequence differs by one nucleotide. V usage is TRBV29-1 and J usage is TRBJ2-1, with a possible D match to TRBD2 (6 bases). The CDR3 loop spans 15 amino acids. V lost 7 bases and J 7 bases, leaving 23 bases between the germline ends. Germline V gene lookup returns CDR1 SQVTM and CDR2 ANQGSEA. The chain's CDR3 is CSAMAGSIATNEQFF. The DNA for the CDR3 is TGCAGCGCCATGGCCGGGAGTATAGCAACGAATGAGCAGTTCTTC.

This clonotype was seen many times. The genes are TRBV4-1 and TRBJ2-1; 11 bases fit TRBD2. The germline CDR1 and CDR2 sequences are MGHRA and YSYEKL. J was trimmed by 7 bases and V by 0 bases; bases with no gene match: 14. The CDR3 consists of 19 residues. CDR3 residues: CASSQDTGHTSGSSNEQFF. CDR3 nucleotides: TGCGCCAGCAGCCAAGATACGGGACATACTAGCGGGAGTTCGAATGAGCAGTTCTTC.

This clonotype is judged medium-sized. This chain connects TRBV12-3 or TRBV12-4 to TRBJ2-1; D tentatively fits TRBD1 or TRBD2 (5 bases each). V was cut by 2 bases and J by 10 bases, with 18 bases left in between. The CDR3 has 15 residues. The CDR3 region has the DNA TGTGCCAGCAGTTTAAGGGGAGCTCCCGAACGAGAGCAGTTCTTC. It encodes CASSLRGAPEREQFF.

By share, this clonotype ranks as medium-sized (0.01 to 0.1%). The gene calls are TRBV20-1 and TRBJ2-1; D is uncertain. Germline lookup yields CDR1 DFQATT and CDR2 SNEGSKA (reference sequence). The V end lost 0 bases, the J end lost 3 bases, and 6 bases lay between the germline ends. The CDR3 extends over 13 amino acids. The CDR3 loop is CSAREDRYNEQFF. CDR3 in DNA: TGCAGTGCTAGAGAGGACCGCTACAATGAGCAGTTCTTC.

J is TRBJ1-1 and V is TRBV12-3 or TRBV12-4; TRBD1 aligns across 10 bases. J lost 1 base, V lost 5 bases, and 4 bases had no gene match. This CDR3 is 15 amino acids long. CDR3 in amino acids: CASSRRQGANTEAFF. As DNA, the CDR3 is TGTGCCAGCAGTAGGCGACAGGGGGCGAACACTGAAGCTTTCTTT.

Points on this clonotype: It differs at one base from a far larger clone, so likely a read error. DNA for the CDR3: TGTGCCAGAAGTTACTCACCCCCGGAGGGGCTCTACAATGAGCAGTTCTTC. Translation gives CARSYSPPEGLYNEQFF. The rearrangement joins TRBV6-6 to TRBJ2-1, with D perhaps TRBD2 (6 bases). CDR1 is MNHNY and CDR2 is SVGAGI in the germline V gene (reference sequence). The CDR3 covers 17 residues.

The rearrangement joins TRBV11-3 to TRBJ2-7, with unresolved D. Trimming left V 5 bases short and J 0 bases short, with 14 bases between. The CDR3 is 15 amino acids. Germline V lookup: CDR1 SGHNT, CDR2 YENEEA. The CDR3 region has the DNA TGTGCCAGCAGCCGCGAGGTGGAAGGCTCCTACGAGCAGTACTTC. Protein sequence: CASSREVEGSYEQYF.